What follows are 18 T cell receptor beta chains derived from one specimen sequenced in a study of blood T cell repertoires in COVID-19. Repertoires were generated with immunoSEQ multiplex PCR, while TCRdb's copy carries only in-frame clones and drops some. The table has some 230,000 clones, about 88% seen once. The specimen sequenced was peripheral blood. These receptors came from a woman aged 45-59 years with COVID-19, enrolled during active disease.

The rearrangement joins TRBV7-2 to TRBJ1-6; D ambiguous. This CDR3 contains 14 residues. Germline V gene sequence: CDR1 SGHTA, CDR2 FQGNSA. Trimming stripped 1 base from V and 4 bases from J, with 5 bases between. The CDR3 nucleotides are TGTGCCAGCAGCTTAGGTCCGTATAATTCACCCCTCCACTTT. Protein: CASSLGPYNSPLHF.

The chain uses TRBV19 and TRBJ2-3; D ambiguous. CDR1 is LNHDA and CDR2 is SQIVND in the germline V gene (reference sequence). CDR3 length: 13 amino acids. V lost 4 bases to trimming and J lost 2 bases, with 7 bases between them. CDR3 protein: CASSTGLTDTQYF. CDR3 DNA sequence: TGTGCCAGTAGTACAGGTCTCACAGATACGCAGTATTTT.

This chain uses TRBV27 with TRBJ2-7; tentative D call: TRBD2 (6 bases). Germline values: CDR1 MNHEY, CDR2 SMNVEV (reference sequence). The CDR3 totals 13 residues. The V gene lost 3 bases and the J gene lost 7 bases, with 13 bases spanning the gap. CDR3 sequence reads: CASSFGPEGEQYV. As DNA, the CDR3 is TGTGCCAGCAGTTTCGGTCCGGAGGGAGAGCAGTACGTC.

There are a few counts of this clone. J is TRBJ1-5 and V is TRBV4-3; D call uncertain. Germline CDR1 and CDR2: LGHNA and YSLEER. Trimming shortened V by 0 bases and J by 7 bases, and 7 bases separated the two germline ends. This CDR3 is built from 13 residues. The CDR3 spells CASSQEEGQPQHF. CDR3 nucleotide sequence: TGCGCCAGCAGCCAAGAAGAGGGACAGCCCCAGCATTTT.

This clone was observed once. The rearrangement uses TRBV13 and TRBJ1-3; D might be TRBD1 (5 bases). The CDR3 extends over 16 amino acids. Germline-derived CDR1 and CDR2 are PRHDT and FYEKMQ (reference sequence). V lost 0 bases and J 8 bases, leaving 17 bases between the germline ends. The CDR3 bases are TGTGCCAGCAGCTTAGGCCATCTCGGCGCGGGGCACACCATATATTTT. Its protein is CASSLGHLGAGHTIYF.

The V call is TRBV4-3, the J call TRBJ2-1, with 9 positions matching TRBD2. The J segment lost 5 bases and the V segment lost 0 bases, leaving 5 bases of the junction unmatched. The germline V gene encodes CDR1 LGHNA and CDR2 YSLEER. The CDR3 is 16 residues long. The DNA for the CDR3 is TGCGCCAGCAGCCAAGAGCCGACTAGCGGCGACAATGAGCAGTTCTTC. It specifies CASSQEPTSGDNEQFF.

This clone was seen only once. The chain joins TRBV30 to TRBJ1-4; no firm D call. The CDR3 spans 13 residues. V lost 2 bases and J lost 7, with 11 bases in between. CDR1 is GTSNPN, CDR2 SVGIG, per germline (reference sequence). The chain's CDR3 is CAWSPQASEKLFF. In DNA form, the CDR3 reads TGTGCCTGGAGTCCTCAGGCGAGTGAAAAACTGTTTTTT. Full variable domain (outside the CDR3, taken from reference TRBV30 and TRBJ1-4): SQTIHQWPATLVQPVGSPLSLECTVEGTSNPNLYWYRQAAGRGLQLLFYSVGIGQISSEVPQNLSASRPQDRQFILSSKKLLLSDSGFYLCAWSPQASEKLFFGSGTQLSVL.

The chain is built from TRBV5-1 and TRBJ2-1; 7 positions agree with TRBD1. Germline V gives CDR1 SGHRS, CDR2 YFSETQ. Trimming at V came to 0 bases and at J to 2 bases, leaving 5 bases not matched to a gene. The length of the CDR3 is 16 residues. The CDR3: CASSLGQGVPYNEQFF. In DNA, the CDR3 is TGCGCCAGCAGCTTGGGACAGGGTGTCCCCTACAATGAGCAGTTCTTC.

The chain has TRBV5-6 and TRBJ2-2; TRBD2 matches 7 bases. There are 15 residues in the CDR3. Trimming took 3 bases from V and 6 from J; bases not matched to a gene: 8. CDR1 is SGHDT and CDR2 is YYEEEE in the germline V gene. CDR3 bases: TGTGCCAGCAGCTCGGTCGTCCTAGCGGCCGGGGAGCTGTTTTTT. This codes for CASSSVVLAAGELFF.

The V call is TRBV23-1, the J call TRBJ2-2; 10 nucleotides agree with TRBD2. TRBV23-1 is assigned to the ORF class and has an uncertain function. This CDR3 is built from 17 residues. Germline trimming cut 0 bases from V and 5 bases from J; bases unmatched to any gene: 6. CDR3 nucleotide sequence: TGCGCCAGCAGTCAATCGGGAGGACTAGCGGTTACCGGGGAGCTGTTTTTT. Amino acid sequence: CASSQSGGLAVTGELFF.

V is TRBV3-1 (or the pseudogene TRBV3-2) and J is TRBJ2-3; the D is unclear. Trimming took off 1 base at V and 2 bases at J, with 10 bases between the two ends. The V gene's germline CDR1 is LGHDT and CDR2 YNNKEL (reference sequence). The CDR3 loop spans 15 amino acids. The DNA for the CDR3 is TGTGCCAGCAGCCAAGTGTTTGAGGTCACAGATACGCAGTATTTT. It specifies CASSQVFEVTDTQYF.

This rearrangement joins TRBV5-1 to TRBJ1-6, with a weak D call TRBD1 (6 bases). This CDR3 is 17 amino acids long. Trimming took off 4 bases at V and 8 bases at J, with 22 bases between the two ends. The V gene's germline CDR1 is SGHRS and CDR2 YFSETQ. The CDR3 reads CASSRNIQTGSDSPLHF. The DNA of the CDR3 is TGCGCCAGCAGCCGGAATATACAGACAGGATCGGATTCACCCCTCCACTTT.

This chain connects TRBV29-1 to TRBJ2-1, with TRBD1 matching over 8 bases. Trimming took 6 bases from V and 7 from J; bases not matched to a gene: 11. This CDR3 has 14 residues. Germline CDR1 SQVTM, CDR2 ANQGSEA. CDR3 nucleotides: TGCAGCGTCACTGGACAGGGCCTACCTAATGAGCAGTTCTTC. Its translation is CSVTGQGLPNEQFF.

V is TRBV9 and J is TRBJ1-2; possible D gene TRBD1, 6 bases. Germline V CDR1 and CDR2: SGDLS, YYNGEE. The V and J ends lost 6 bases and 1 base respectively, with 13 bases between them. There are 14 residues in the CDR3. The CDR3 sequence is CASTLGGVNYGYTF. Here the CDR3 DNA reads TGTGCCAGCACCCTAGGGGGGGTTAACTATGGCTACACCTTC. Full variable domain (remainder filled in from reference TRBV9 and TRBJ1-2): DSGVTQTPKHLITATGQRVTLRCSPRSGDLSVYWYQQSLDQGLQFLIQYYNGEERAKGNILERFSAQQFPDLHSELNLSSLELGDSALYFCASTLGGVNYGYTFGSGTRLTVV.

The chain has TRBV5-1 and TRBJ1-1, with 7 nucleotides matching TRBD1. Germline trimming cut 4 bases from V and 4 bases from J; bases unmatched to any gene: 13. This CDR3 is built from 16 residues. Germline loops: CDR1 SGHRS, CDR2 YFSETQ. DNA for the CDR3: TGCGCCAGCAGCACGGGGCTTACAGGGGAGACCACTGAAGCTTTCTTT. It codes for CASSTGLTGETTEAFF.

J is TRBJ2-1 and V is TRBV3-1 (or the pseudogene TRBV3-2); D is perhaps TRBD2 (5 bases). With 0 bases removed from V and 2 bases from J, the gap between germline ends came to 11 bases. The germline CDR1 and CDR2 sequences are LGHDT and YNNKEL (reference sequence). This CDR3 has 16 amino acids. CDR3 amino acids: CASSQDGSVTYNEQFF. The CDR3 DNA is TGTGCCAGCAGCCAAGATGGGAGCGTTACCTACAATGAGCAGTTCTTC.

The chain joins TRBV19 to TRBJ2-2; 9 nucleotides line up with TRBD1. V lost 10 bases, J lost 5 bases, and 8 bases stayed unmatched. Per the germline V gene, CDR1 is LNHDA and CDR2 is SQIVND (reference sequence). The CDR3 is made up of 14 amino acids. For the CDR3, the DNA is TGTGCCACTCGGACAGGGGAAACGACCGGGGAGCTGTTTTTT. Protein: CATRTGETTGELFF.

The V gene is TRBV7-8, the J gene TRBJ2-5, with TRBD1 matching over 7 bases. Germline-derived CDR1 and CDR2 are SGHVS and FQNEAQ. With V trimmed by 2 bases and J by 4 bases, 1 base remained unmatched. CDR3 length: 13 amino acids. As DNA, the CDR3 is TGTGCCAGCAGCTTAACAGGGGTAGAGACCCAGTACTTC. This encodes CASSLTGVETQYF. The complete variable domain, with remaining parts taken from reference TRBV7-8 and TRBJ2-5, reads GAGVSQSPRYKVAKRGQDVALRCDPISGHVSLFWYQQALGQGPEFLTYFQNEAQLDKSGLPSDRFFAERPEGSVSTLKIQRTQQEDSAVYLCASSLTGVETQYFGPGTRLLVL.